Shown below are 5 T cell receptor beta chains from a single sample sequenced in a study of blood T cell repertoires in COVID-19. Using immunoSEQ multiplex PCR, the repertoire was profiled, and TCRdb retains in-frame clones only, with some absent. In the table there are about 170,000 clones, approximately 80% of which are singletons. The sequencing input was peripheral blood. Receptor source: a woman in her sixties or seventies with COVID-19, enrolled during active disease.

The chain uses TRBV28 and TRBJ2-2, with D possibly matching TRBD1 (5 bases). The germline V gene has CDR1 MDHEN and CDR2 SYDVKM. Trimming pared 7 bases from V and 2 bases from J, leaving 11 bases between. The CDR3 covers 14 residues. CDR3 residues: CASMRQLNTGELFF. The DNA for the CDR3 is TGTGCCAGCATGCGACAGCTCAACACCGGGGAGCTGTTTTTT.

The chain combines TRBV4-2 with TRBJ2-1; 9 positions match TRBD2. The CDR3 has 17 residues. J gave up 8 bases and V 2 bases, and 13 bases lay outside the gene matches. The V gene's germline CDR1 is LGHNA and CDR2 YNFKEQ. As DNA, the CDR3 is TGTGCCAGCAGCCAAAGGCTAGTAGCGGGAGAATACGATGAGCAGTTCTTC. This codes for CASSQRLVAGEYDEQFF.

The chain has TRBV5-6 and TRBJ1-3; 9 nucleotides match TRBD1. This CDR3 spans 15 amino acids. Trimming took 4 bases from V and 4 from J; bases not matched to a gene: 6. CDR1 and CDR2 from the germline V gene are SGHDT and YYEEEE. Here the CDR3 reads CASSRRTGVGNTIYF. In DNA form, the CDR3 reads TGTGCCAGCAGCCGTAGGACAGGGGTCGGAAACACCATATATTTT.

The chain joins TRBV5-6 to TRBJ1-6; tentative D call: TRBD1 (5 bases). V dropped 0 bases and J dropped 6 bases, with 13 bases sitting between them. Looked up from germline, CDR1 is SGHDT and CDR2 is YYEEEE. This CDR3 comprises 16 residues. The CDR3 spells CASSLEAGIGNSPLHF. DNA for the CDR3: TGTGCCAGCAGCTTGGAGGCAGGGATAGGTAATTCACCCCTCCACTTT.

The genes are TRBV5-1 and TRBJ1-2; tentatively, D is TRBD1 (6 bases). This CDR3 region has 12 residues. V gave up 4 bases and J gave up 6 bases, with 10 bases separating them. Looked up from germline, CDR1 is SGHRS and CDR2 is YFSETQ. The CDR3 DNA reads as TGCGCCAGCAGCGCAGGGGTTCATGGCTACACCTTC. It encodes CASSAGVHGYTF.